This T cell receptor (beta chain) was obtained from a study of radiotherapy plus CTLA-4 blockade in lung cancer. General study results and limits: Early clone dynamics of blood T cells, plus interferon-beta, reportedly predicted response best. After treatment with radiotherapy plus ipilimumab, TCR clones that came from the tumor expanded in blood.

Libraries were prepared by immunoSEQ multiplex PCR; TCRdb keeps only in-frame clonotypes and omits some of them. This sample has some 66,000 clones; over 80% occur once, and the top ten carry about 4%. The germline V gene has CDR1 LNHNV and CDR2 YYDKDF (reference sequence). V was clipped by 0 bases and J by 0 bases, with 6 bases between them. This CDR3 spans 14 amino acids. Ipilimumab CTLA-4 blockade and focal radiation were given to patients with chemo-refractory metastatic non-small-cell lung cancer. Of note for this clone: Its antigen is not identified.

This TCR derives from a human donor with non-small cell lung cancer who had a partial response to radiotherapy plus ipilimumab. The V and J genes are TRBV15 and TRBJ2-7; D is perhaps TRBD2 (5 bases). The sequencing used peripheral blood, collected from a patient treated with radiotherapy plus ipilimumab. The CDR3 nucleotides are TGTGCCACCAGCAGAGATGGGAGCTCCTACGAGCAGTACTTC. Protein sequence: CATSRDGSSYEQYF. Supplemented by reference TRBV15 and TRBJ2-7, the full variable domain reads DAMVIQNPRYQVTQFGKPVTLSCSQTLNHNVMYWYQQKSSQAPKLLFHYYDKDFNNEADTPDNFQSRRPNTSFCFLDIRSPGLGDTAMYLCATSRDGSSYEQYFGPGTRLTVT.